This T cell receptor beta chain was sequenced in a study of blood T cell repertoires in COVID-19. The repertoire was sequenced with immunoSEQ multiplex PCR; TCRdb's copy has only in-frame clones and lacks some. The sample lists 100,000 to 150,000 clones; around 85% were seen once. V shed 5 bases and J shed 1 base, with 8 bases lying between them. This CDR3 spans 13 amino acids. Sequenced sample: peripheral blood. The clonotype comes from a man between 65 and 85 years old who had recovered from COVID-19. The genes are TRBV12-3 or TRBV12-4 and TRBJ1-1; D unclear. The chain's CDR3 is CASSMTPNTEAFF. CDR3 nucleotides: TGTGCCAGCAGTATGACACCGAACACTGAAGCTTTCTTT.